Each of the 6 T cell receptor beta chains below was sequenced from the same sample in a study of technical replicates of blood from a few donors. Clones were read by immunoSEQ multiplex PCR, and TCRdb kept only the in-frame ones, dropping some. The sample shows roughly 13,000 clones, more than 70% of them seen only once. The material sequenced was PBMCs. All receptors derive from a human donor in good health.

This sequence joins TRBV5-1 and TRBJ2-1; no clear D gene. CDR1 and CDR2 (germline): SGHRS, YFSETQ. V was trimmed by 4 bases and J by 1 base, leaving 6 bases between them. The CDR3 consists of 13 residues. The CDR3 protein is CASSVPSYNEQFF. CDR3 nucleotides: TGCGCCAGCAGCGTCCCGTCCTACAATGAGCAGTTCTTC.

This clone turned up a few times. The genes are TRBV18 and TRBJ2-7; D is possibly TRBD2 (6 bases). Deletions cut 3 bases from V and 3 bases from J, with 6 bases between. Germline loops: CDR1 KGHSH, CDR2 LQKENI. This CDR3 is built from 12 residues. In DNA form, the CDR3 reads TGTGCCAGCTCACCGGGGGGCTACGAGCAGTACTTC. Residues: CASSPGGYEQYF. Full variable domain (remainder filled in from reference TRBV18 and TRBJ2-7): NAGVMQNPRHLVRRRGQEARLRCSPMKGHSHVYWYRQLPEEGLKFMVYLQKENIIDESGMPKERFSAEFPKEGPSILRIQQVVRGDSAAYFCASSPGGYEQYFGPGTRLTVT.

CDR3 bases: TGTGCCTGGAGTCGAGGCGGGGCGCCGGGCAATCAGCCCCAGCATTTT. It codes for CAWSRGGAPGNQPQHF. J is TRBJ1-5 and V is TRBV30; possible D gene TRBD1, 5 bases. Germline V gene data show CDR1 as GTSNPN and CDR2 as SVGIG (reference sequence). The V end was cut by 2 bases, the J end by 2 bases, with 16 bases between. The CDR3 length is 16 residues.

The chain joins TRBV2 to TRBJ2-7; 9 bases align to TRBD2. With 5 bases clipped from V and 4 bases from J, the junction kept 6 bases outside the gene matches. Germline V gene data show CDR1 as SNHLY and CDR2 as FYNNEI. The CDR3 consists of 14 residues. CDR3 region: CASSLASGEYEQYF. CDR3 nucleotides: TGTGCCAGCAGTCTGGCTAGCGGGGAGTACGAGCAGTACTTC.

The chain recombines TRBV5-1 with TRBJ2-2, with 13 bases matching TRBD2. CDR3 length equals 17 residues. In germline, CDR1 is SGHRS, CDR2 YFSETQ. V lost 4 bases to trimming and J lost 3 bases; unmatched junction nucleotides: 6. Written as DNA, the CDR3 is TGCGCCAGCAGCGTACTAGCGGGAGGGCCTGACACCGGGGAGCTGTTTTTT. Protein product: CASSVLAGGPDTGELFF.

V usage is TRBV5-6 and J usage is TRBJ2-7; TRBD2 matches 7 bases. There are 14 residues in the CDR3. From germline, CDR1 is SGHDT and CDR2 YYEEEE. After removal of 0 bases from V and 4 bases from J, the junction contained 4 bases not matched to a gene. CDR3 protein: CASSLDGRGYEQYF. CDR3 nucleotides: TGTGCCAGCAGCTTGGATGGGAGGGGATACGAGCAGTACTTC.